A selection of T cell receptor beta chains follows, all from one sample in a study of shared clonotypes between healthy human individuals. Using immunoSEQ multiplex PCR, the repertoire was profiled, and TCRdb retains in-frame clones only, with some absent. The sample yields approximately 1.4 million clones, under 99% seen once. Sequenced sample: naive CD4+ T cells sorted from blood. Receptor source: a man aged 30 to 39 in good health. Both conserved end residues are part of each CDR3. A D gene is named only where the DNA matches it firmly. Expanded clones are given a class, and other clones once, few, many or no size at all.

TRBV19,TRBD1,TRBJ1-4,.,CASTGTVGEKLFF,TGTGCCAGTACGGGGACAGTTGGTGAAAAACTGTTTTTT
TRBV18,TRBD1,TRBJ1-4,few,CASSPEGQGSSNEKLFF,TGTGCCAGCTCACCAGAGGGACAGGGTTCAAGTAATGAAAAACTGTTTTTT
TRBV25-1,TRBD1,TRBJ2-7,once,CASARGQGSGPGEQYF,TGTGCCAGTGCGAGGGGACAGGGGTCGGGACCGGGCGAGCAGTACTTC
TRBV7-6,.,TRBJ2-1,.,CASSLLVFHEQFF,TGTGCCAGCAGCTTACTAGTGTTCCATGAGCAGTTCTTC
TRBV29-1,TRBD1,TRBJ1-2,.,CSVAGQGDYGYTF,TGCAGCGTCGCAGGACAGGGGGACTATGGCTACACCTTC
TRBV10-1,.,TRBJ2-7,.,CASSESTAHEQYF,TGCGCCAGCAGTGAGTCCACAGCCCACGAGCAGTACTTC
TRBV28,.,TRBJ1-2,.,CASCLFSLGGNGYTF,TGTGCCAGTTGCCTGTTCTCGTTGGGGGGCAATGGCTACACCTTC
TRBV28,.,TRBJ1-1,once,CASSFPGILPEAFF,TGTGCCAGCAGTTTCCCGGGAATCTTGCCTGAAGCTTTCTTT
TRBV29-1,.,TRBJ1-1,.,CSGTRRDTEAFF,TGCAGCGGGACCCGTCGGGACACTGAAGCTTTCTTT
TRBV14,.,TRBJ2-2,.,CASSQVGFANTGELFF,TGTGCCAGCAGCCAAGTAGGGTTCGCGAACACCGGGGAGCTGTTTTTT
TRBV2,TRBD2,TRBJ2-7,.,CASSRTGLAGNEQYF,TGTGCCAGCAGCCGAACTGGACTAGCGGGAAACGAGCAGTACTTC
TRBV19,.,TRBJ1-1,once,CASSTKSNSEAFF,TGTGCCAGTAGTACGAAATCGAACTCAGAAGCTTTCTTT
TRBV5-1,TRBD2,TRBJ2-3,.,CASSPSSGRADTQYF,TGCGCCAGCAGTCCATCTAGCGGGAGAGCAGATACGCAGTATTTT
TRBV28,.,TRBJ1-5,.,CASSYETGDSNQPQHF,TGTGCCAGCAGTTACGAGACAGGCGATAGCAATCAGCCCCAGCATTTT
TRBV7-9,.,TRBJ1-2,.,CASSRQNQAGYTF,TGTGCCAGCAGCCGACAGAATCAGGCGGGCTACACCTTC
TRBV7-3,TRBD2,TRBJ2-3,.,CASSLTSGTLDTQYF,TGTGCCAGCAGCTTAACGAGCGGGACCTTAGATACGCAGTATTTT
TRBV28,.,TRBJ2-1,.,CAAEGSAAGSYNEQFF,TGTGCCGCGGAGGGGAGCGCGGCAGGTTCCTACAATGAGCAGTTCTTC
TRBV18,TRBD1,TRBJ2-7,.,CASSPRQGVSEQYF,TGTGCCAGCTCACCCCGACAGGGGGTGAGCGAGCAGTACTTC
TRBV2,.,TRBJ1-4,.,CASSEAGRTTNEKLFF,TGTGCCAGCAGTGAAGCGGGGAGAACAACTAATGAAAAACTGTTTTTT
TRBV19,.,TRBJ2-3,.,CASTKSISVDTQYF,TGTGCCAGTACTAAATCGATATCTGTAGATACGCAGTATTTT
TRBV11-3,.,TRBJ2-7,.,CASSLGGSGPPYEQYF,TGTGCCAGCAGCTTGGGGGGCTCAGGCCCTCCCTACGAGCAGTACTTC
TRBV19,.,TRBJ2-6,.,CASSMTGANVLTF,TGTGCCAGTAGTATGACTGGGGCCAACGTCCTGACTTTC
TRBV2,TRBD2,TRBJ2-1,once,CASTDLGLARGNEQFF,TGTGCCAGCACCGACCTAGGACTAGCGAGGGGCAATGAGCAGTTCTTC
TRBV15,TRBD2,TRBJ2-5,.,CATSLQFGLAGGKETQYF,TGTGCCACCAGTCTCCAGTTCGGACTAGCGGGAGGGAAAGAGACCCAGTACTTC
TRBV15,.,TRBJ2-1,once,CATSRALAAYNEQFF,TGTGCCACCAGCAGGGCATTAGCGGCCTACAATGAGCAGTTCTTC
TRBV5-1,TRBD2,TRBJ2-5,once,CASSLSRDYGTQYF,TGCGCCAGCAGCCTGTCCCGGGACTACGGGACCCAGTACTTC
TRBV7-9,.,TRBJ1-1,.,CASTRTEEAFF,TGTGCCAGCACCAGGACAGAAGAGGCTTTCTTT
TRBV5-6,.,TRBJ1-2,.,CASSGVSAGENYGYTF,TGTGCCAGCAGCGGAGTTTCGGCAGGGGAGAACTATGGCTACACCTTC
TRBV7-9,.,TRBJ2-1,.,CASSFAPVNNEQFF,TGTGCCAGCAGCTTTGCCCCGGTAAACAATGAGCAGTTCTTC
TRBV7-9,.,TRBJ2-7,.,CASSLVAPTTYEQYF,TGTGCCAGCAGCTTGGTTGCTCCGACCACCTACGAGCAGTACTTC
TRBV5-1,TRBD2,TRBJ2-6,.,CASSFHLAGDSGANVLTF,TGCGCCAGCAGCTTCCATCTAGCGGGTGACTCTGGGGCCAACGTCCTGACTTTC
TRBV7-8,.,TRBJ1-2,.,CASSLARVGSDGYTF,TGTGCCAGCAGCTTAGCGCGGGTAGGGAGCGATGGCTACACCTTC
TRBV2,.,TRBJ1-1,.,CASSEGAGTEAFF,TGTGCCAGCAGTGAGGGGGCCGGCACTGAAGCTTTCTTT
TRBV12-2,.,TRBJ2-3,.,CASRLPGALVQFGTQYF,TGTGCAAGTCGCTTACCGGGGGCACTAGTTCAGTTCGGTACGCAGTATTTT
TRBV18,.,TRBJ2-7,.,CASSPPSNEQYF,TGTGCCAGCTCACCTCCCTCCAACGAGCAGTACTTC
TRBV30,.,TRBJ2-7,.,CAWSEGARSSYEQYF,TGTGCCTGGAGTGAAGGAGCGAGGAGCTCCTACGAGCAGTACTTC
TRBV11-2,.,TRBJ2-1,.,CASSRQMSYNEQFF,TGTGCCAGCAGCCGGCAAATGAGCTACAATGAGCAGTTCTTC
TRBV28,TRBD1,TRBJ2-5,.,CASSTGQGLGTQYF,TGTGCCAGCAGTACCGGACAGGGTTTAGGGACCCAGTACTTC
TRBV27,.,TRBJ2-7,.,CASSFDLGDGYEQYF,TGTGCCAGCAGTTTTGATCTGGGGGATGGTTACGAGCAGTACTTC